This T cell receptor beta chain appears in the sequencing data of a study of T cell repertoires in cytomegalovirus infection. The wider study: CMV epitopes in the study were HLA-C-restricted (recently identified) and HLA-B-restricted (well studied). Public TCR beta signatures indicated both CMV infection and matching HLA type.

The study, taken as a whole, reports: Of the TCR beta families, the public ones yielded a cumulative frequency that identified carriers of CMV plus the relevant HLA.

TCRdb reprocessed the reads with MiXCR, giving one entry per CDR3 protein. The table has roughly 700,000 distinct CDR3 sequences, roughly 36% seen once. The germline V gene has CDR1 SQVTM and CDR2 ANQGSEA. V dropped 0 bases and J dropped 0 bases, with 15 bases sitting between them. CDR3 length equals 17 residues. This clonotype was picked up one time. What it binds is not known. The sequence was collected from a human donor in good health (CMV status not recorded). Some clones in this sample may be carry-over from other donors' samples. The chain combines TRBV29-1 with TRBJ2-1; no reliable D call. The source was cultured PBMCs, collected from culture after CMV antigen stimulation. The CDR3 DNA is TGCAGCGTTGAAGATAGTGGAGCCCCGAGCTCCTACAATGAGCAGTTCTTC. Its translation: CSVEDSGAPSSYNEQFF.